This passage covers 32 T cell receptor beta chains from one sample sequenced in a study of T cell responses to AZD1222 COVID-19 vaccine. The assay was immunoSEQ multiplex PCR, and TCRdb's table has in-frame clones only and misses some. Among 110,000 or so clones, 86% were seen once, and the ten largest hold about 3%. This material consisted of peripheral blood, taken on day 0 of AZD1222 vaccination. All receptors derive from an adult in good health.

This clone appeared a few times. The V and J genes are TRBV4-1 and TRBJ1-4; D is undetermined. The V end was cut by 6 bases, the J end by 4 bases, with 9 bases between. In germline, CDR1 is MGHRA, CDR2 YSYEKL. The CDR3 extends over 13 amino acids. CDR3 DNA sequence: TGCGCCAGCAGAAGGGCGTTTAATGAAAAACTGTTTTTT. Translation: CASRRAFNEKLFF.

The CDR3 sequence is CASSQEGGGTYNEQFF. In DNA form, the CDR3 reads TGTGCCAGCAGCCAAGAGGGAGGGGGAACTTACAATGAGCAGTTCTTC. The chain uses TRBV3-1 (or the pseudogene TRBV3-2) and TRBJ2-1, with D possibly TRBD2 on 7 matching bases. This CDR3 spans 16 amino acids. Per germline, CDR1 LGHDT and CDR2 YNNKEL (reference sequence). The V and J ends lost 0 bases and 4 bases respectively, with 13 bases between them.

The gene calls are TRBV18 and TRBJ1-6; no clear D gene. Germline V gives CDR1 KGHSH, CDR2 LQKENI. This CDR3 contains 16 residues. Trimming removed 1 base at V and 7 bases at J, with 14 bases between. The CDR3 protein is CASSPLLRGSNSPLHF. As DNA, the CDR3 is TGTGCCAGCTCACCACTTCTGCGGGGTTCAAATTCACCCCTCCACTTT.

The chain employs TRBV4-3 and TRBJ1-6; D uncertain. Germline CDR1 is LGHNA and CDR2 is YSLEER. V lost 4 bases and J 9 bases, leaving 16 bases between the germline ends. The CDR3 length is 15 residues. CDR3 nucleotide sequence: TGCGCCAGCAGCCCCAGATTGGCGCCGCTTTCACCCCTCCACTTT. It translates to CASSPRLAPLSPLHF.

The CDR3 bases are TGTGCCAGCAGTTCGCGGTTAGCGGCGACCTACAATGAGCAGTTCTTC. It is translated as CASSSRLAATYNEQFF. The rearrangement links TRBV6-5 to TRBJ2-1; a possible D gene is TRBD2 (6 bases). V was shortened by 4 bases and J by 2 bases, with 15 bases between the two germline ends. The V gene's germline CDR1 is MNHEY and CDR2 SVGAGI. CDR3 size: 16 residues.

The rearrangement links TRBV4-3 to TRBJ2-6; tentatively, D is TRBD1 (5 bases). Germline V gives CDR1 LGHNA, CDR2 YSLEER. CDR3 length equals 20 residues. V was pared by 0 bases and J by 0 bases, with 18 bases between. The CDR3 DNA sequence: TGCGCCAGCAGCCAAGAAGGTGGGGCCTCCCTCGGCTCTGGGGCCAACGTCCTGACTTTC. Amino acids: CASSQEGGASLGSGANVLTF.

This rearrangement joins TRBV30 to TRBJ1-4; D gene unclear. Trimming took off 5 bases at V and 8 bases at J, with 6 bases between the two ends. The CDR3 has 10 amino acids. Germline V gene data show CDR1 as GTSNPN and CDR2 as SVGIG (reference sequence). CDR3 sequence reads: CAWGREKLFF. The CDR3 bases are TGTGCCTGGGGCCGGGAAAAACTGTTTTTT.

The chain couples TRBV18 to TRBJ1-1, with 9 bases identical to TRBD1. The CDR3 contains 14 residues. J lost 5 bases, V lost 3 bases, and 4 bases had no gene match. Germline lookup yields CDR1 KGHSH and CDR2 LQKENI. CDR3 sequence reads: CASSPGQGSTEAFF. The CDR3, as DNA: TGTGCCAGCTCACCGGGACAGGGATCGACTGAAGCTTTCTTT. Together with reference TRBV18 and TRBJ1-1, the CDR3 gives the full variable domain: NAGVMQNPRHLVRRRGQEARLRCSPMKGHSHVYWYRQLPEEGLKFMVYLQKENIIDESGMPKERFSAEFPKEGPSILRIQQVVRGDSAAYFCASSPGQGSTEAFFGQGTRLTVV.

V and J are TRBV5-1 and TRBJ1-6; D not certain. This CDR3 has 14 residues. Germline-derived CDR1 and CDR2 are SGHRS and YFSETQ. Trimming shortened V by 0 bases and J by 8 bases, and 9 bases separated the two germline ends. The chain's CDR3 is CASSLVMEDSPLHF. CDR3 DNA sequence: TGCGCCAGCAGCTTGGTCATGGAGGATTCACCCCTCCACTTT.

The V call is TRBV28, the J call TRBJ1-3, with no clear D. V was pared by 5 bases and J by 0 bases, with 11 bases between. Germline V CDR1 and CDR2: MDHEN, SYDVKM. This CDR3 contains 15 residues. Here the CDR3 reads CASSTGLTSGNTIYF. The CDR3 nucleotides are TGTGCCAGCAGTACCGGACTGACCTCTGGAAACACCATATATTTT.

This clone was picked up a small number of times. V is TRBV28 and J is TRBJ2-7, with D unclear. The CDR3 is made up of 12 amino acids. Germline V gene lookup returns CDR1 MDHEN and CDR2 SYDVKM. Trimming shortened V by 2 bases and J by 3 bases, and 5 bases separated the two germline ends. DNA of the CDR3: TGTGCCAGCAGTTTACCAGGCTACGAGCAGTACTTC. Its protein is CASSLPGYEQYF.

In this sample, this clone turned up once. The genes are TRBV24-1 and TRBJ2-3, with 8 positions matching TRBD2. Trimming removed 7 bases from V and 5 bases from J; junction bases left unmatched: 7. This CDR3 contains 14 residues. The V gene's germline CDR1 is KGHDR and CDR2 SFDVKD. The CDR3 DNA reads as TGTGCCACCAGGGGGACGGGGGGGCAAGATACGCAGTATTTT. Its protein product is CATRGTGGQDTQYF.

The chain recombines TRBV30 with TRBJ1-1; TRBD1 might be the D (6 bases). This CDR3 region has 13 residues. In germline, CDR1 is GTSNPN, CDR2 SVGIG (reference sequence). Trimming removed 4 bases at V and 3 bases at J, with 12 bases between. Here the CDR3 reads CAWIGQPDTEAFF. The CDR3 nucleotides read TGTGCCTGGATCGGACAGCCCGACACTGAAGCTTTCTTT.

The genes are TRBV2 and TRBJ1-6, with 11 bases identical to TRBD1. J lost 10 bases, V lost 8 bases, and 7 bases had no gene match. Per germline, CDR1 SNHLY and CDR2 FYNNEI. The CDR3 runs to 14 residues. The chain's CDR3 is CASVVGQGDSPLHF. CDR3 nucleotides: TGTGCCAGCGTGGTGGGACAGGGGGACTCACCCCTCCACTTT.

In this sample, this clone turned up once. V is TRBV6-5 and J is TRBJ1-1; perhaps TRBD1 as D (6 bases). V was pared by 7 bases and J by 14 bases, with 23 bases between. CDR1 is MNHEY and CDR2 is SVGAGI in the germline V gene. There are 13 residues in the CDR3. CDR3 protein: CASTDAGANKVFF. The CDR3 DNA follows: TGTGCCAGCACCGACGCGGGGGCAAATAAAGTCTTCTTT.

This sequence joins TRBV2 and TRBJ2-5; D gene unclear. The CDR3 has 13 residues. V lost 5 bases, J lost 1 base, and 8 bases lay in between. Germline assignment: CDR1 SNHLY and CDR2 FYNNEI. The CDR3 sequence is CASSPLAQETQYF. Here the CDR3 DNA reads TGTGCCAGCAGTCCCTTGGCCCAAGAGACCCAGTACTTC.

This chain joins TRBV15 and TRBJ1-1; TRBD1 might be the D (6 bases). The V gene lost 5 bases and the J gene lost 3 bases, with 22 bases spanning the gap. Germline CDR1 and CDR2: LNHNV and YYDKDF (reference sequence). The CDR3 has 17 residues. CDR3 in amino acids: CATSGGRPNSGYTEAFF. CDR3 in DNA: TGTGCCACCAGCGGGGGCAGACCTAACTCAGGGTACACTGAAGCTTTCTTT.

The chain combines TRBV6-5 with TRBJ2-5; TRBD2 is a possible D gene (6 bases). Germline lookup yields CDR1 MNHEY and CDR2 SVGAGI. This CDR3 contains 12 residues. The V end lost 5 bases, the J end lost 5 bases, and 9 bases lay between the germline ends. CDR3: CASSSRGETQYF. The CDR3 DNA sequence: TGTGCCAGCAGTAGCCGGGGGGAGACCCAGTACTTC.

V gene TRBV24-1 combines with J gene TRBJ2-3, with TRBD2 matching over 12 bases. Germline V CDR1 and CDR2: KGHDR, SFDVKD. The length of the CDR3 is 18 residues. Losses at the gene ends were 3 bases for V and 4 bases for J; bases not matched to a gene: 10. CDR3 residues: CATSDTITSGGNSDTQYF. Written as DNA, the CDR3 is TGTGCCACCAGTGATACCATTACTAGCGGGGGGAATTCAGATACGCAGTATTTT.

The rearrangement joins TRBV10-3 to TRBJ2-2, with a possible D match to TRBD1 (5 bases). Germline CDR1 and CDR2: ENHRY and SYGVKD. Trimming removed 0 bases from V and 5 bases from J, with 7 bases in between. The CDR3 is 14 residues long. In nucleotides, the CDR3 is TGTGCCATCAGTGAGTCGGGGCAGACCGGGGAGCTGTTTTTT. This codes for CAISESGQTGELFF.

The sample holds one count of this clone. V is TRBV3-1 (or the pseudogene TRBV3-2) and J is TRBJ1-2; TRBD1 agrees at 7 bases. V lost 3 bases to trimming and J lost 6 bases; unmatched junction nucleotides: 7. CDR1 is LGHDT and CDR2 is YNNKEL in the germline V gene (reference sequence). CDR3 size: 14 residues. The CDR3 sequence: CASSHRDSSHGYTF. The CDR3 nucleotides are TGTGCCAGCAGCCACCGGGACAGCAGCCATGGCTACACCTTC.

This clone was observed a single time. The V call is TRBV28, the J call TRBJ1-1, with D possibly matching TRBD1 (6 bases). There are 14 residues in the CDR3. CDR1 is MDHEN and CDR2 is SYDVKM in the germline V gene. Trimming removed 5 bases from V and 4 bases from J, with 14 bases in between. CDR3 sequence reads: CASSQLQGRTEAFF. The CDR3 region has the DNA TGTGCCAGCAGTCAACTTCAGGGGCGCACTGAAGCTTTCTTT.

The V gene is TRBV30, the J gene TRBJ2-2; possible D gene TRBD1, 5 bases. The V gene's germline CDR1 is GTSNPN and CDR2 SVGIG (reference sequence). This CDR3 comprises 16 residues. Trimming took 1 base from V and 0 from J, leaving 12 bases between them. CDR3 in DNA: TGTGCCTGGAGTGCAGGGCCCTCTACGAACACCGGGGAGCTGTTTTTT. Translation: CAWSAGPSTNTGELFF.

V and J are TRBV7-9 and TRBJ2-3; 9 nucleotides match TRBD1. V shed 5 bases and J 6 bases; nucleotides not matched to a gene: 6. Germline lookup yields CDR1 SEHNR and CDR2 FQNEAQ (reference sequence). The CDR3 contains 14 residues. The CDR3 region has the DNA TGTGCCAGCAGCCGGACAGGGGCCAGGGATACGCAGTATTTT. Amino acid sequence: CASSRTGARDTQYF.

This rearrangement joins TRBV24-1 to TRBJ2-2; TRBD1 might be the D (6 bases). The CDR3 contains 13 residues. Germline CDR1 and CDR2: KGHDR and SFDVKD. V shed 12 bases and J shed 1 base, with 11 bases lying between them. The CDR3 DNA sequence: TGTGCCGCAACGGGACAGAACACCGGGGAGCTGTTTTTT. This encodes CAATGQNTGELFF.

The CDR3 DNA reads TGCGCCAGCAGCCTGGCCATATTCACAGATACGCAGTATTTT. Protein: CASSLAIFTDTQYF. The rearrangement uses TRBV5-1 and TRBJ2-3; D uncertain. Trimming removed 4 bases from V and 2 bases from J, with 11 bases in between. The CDR3 is 14 amino acids. Germline V gene data show CDR1 as SGHRS and CDR2 as YFSETQ.

The rearrangement uses TRBV11-2 and TRBJ1-4; D is uncertain. The CDR3 loop spans 13 amino acids. The V and J ends lost 1 base and 11 bases respectively, with 11 bases between them. Germline V gene lookup returns CDR1 SGHAT and CDR2 FQNNGV. Written as DNA, the CDR3 is TGTGCCAGCAGCTTAGTTTTCGAGCAGAAACTGTTTTTT. This sequence encodes CASSLVFEQKLFF.

The genes are TRBV2 and TRBJ2-1; TRBD2 aligns across 9 bases. This CDR3 region has 12 residues. Germline V CDR1 and CDR2: SNHLY, FYNNEI. J gave up 12 bases and V 4 bases, and 4 bases lay outside the gene matches. CDR3 sequence (DNA): TGTGCCAGCAGTGTTAAGACTAGCGGGCAGTTCTTC. Its translation is CASSVKTSGQFF. The complete variable domain, with remaining parts taken from reference TRBV2 and TRBJ2-1, reads EPEVTQTPSHQVTQMGQEVILRCVPISNHLYFYWYRQILGQKVEFLVSFYNNEISEKSEIFDDQFSVERPDGSNFTLKIRSTKLEDSAMYFCASSVKTSGQFFGPGTRLTVL.

J is TRBJ1-6 and V is TRBV11-1; 10 bases are shared with TRBD1. The J segment lost 9 bases and the V segment lost 6 bases, leaving 5 bases of the junction unmatched. CDR1 and CDR2 (germline): SGHAT, FQDESV (reference sequence). This CDR3 region has 14 residues. The DNA for the CDR3 is TGTGCCAGCAGTAGGACAGGGGGAGGTTCACCCCTCCACTTT. It encodes CASSRTGGGSPLHF.

V usage is TRBV7-9 and J usage is TRBJ1-3, with D possibly being TRBD1 (5 bases). The CDR3 is 16 residues long. V shed 1 base and J shed 1 base, with 11 bases lying between them. CDR1 SEHNR and CDR2 FQNEAQ come from the germline V gene (reference sequence). The CDR3 sequence: CASSLGGRVSGNTIYF. In DNA form, the CDR3 reads TGTGCCAGCAGCTTAGGGGGACGGGTGTCTGGAAACACCATATATTTT.

V is TRBV5-5 and J is TRBJ1-4; 7 bases are shared with TRBD1. The CDR3 length is 16 residues. The V gene end was trimmed by 6 bases and the J gene end by 5 bases; junction bases not matched to a gene: 13. Germline CDR1 reads SGHKS; CDR2 reads YYEKEE (reference sequence). The CDR3 region has the DNA TGTGCCAGCAACCTTGAGGGGGGACAGAGGAATGAAAAACTGTTTTTT. Protein: CASNLEGGQRNEKLFF.

The V gene is TRBV5-4, the J gene TRBJ1-1; the D is unclear. Per germline, CDR1 SGHNT and CDR2 YYREEE (reference sequence). V lost 0 bases, J lost 1 base, and 7 bases lay in between. The CDR3 length is 14 residues. The CDR3 DNA reads as TGTGCCAGCAGCTTGGGCCAGAAGAACACTGAAGCTTTCTTT. It encodes CASSLGQKNTEAFF.